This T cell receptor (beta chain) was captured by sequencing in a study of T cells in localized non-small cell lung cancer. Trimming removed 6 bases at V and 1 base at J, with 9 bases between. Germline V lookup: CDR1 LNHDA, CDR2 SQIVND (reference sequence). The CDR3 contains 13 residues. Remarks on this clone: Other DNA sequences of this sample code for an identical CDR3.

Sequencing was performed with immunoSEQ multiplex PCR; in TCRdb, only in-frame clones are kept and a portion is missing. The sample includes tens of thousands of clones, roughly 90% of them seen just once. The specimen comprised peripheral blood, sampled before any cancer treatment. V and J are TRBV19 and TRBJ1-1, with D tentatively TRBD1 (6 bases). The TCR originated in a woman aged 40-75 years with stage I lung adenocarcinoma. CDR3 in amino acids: CASSLQGNTEAFF. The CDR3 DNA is TGTGCCAGTAGCCTACAGGGGAACACTGAAGCTTTCTTT.